These 15 T cell receptor beta chains were sequenced from one sample in a study of T cells in women clearing cervical HPV infection. This table comes from immunoSEQ multiplex PCR, and its TCRdb copy is limited to in-frame clones, with some not included. The sample totals about 39,000 clones. Sequenced: blood buffy coat. These receptors all come from a woman aged 18 to 69 with a cervical HPV16 infection that either progressed to CIN3+ or cleared (not recorded which).

Worth noting for this clone: The sequenced fragment ends 3 residues before the CDR3 boundary, so the rest is inferred from the germline J gene. J is TRBJ2-3 and V is TRBV7-2; D is possibly TRBD2 (5 bases). Germline lookup yields CDR1 SGHTA and CDR2 FQGNSA. This CDR3 spans 15 amino acids. Between the trimmed V and J ends, which lost 5 bases and 5 bases, there was a span of 17 bases. The sequenced part of the CDR3 DNA is TGTGCCAGCAGCCAGGCGGTCCTAGCCCAAGATACG. The encoded protein is CASSQAVLAQDT. The whole CDR3 is CASSQAVLAQDTQYF. Based on the CDR3 plus reference TRBV7-2 and TRBJ2-3, the full variable domain is GAGVSQSPSNKVTEKGKDVELRCDPISGHTALYWYRQSLGQGLEFLIYFQGNSAPDKSGLPSDRFSAERTGGSVSTLTIQRTQQEDSAVYLCASSQAVLAQDTQYFGPGTRLTVL.

On this clone: Read sequence stops 3 residues before the CDR3 end, and the germline J gene provides the missing end. The chain recombines TRBV5-4 with TRBJ2-1, with a weak D call TRBD1 (5 bases). Trimming stripped 1 base from V and 4 bases from J, with 9 bases between. The CDR3 contains 14 residues. The germline gives CDR1 SGHNT, CDR2 YYREEE (reference sequence). CDR3 DNA (partial): TGTGCCAGCAGCTTGCCCACAGGATACAATGAG. Its protein product is CASSLPTGYNE. The full CDR3 is CASSLPTGYNEQFF.

For this clone: Read coverage stops 3 residues before the CDR3 terminus; the germline J gene supplies the remainder. This chain connects TRBV5-4 to TRBJ2-5; 10 bases align to TRBD2. The CDR3 covers 15 residues. V lost 4 bases to trimming and J lost 4 bases; unmatched junction nucleotides: 7. Germline assignment: CDR1 SGHNT and CDR2 YYREEE (reference sequence). CDR3 protein: CASSGERGGVETQYF. CDR3 DNA (partial): TGTGCCAGCAGCGGCGAGCGGGGGGGCGTAGAGACC.

Worth noting for this clone: The missing CDR3 end, 3 residues past where the read stops, is filled in from the germline J gene. This rearrangement joins TRBV18 to TRBJ2-7; TRBD1 aligns across 11 bases. CDR3 length: 15 residues. Germline V CDR1 and CDR2: KGHSH, LQKENI. V lost 4 bases to trimming and J lost 2 bases; unmatched junction nucleotides: 4. CDR3 bases read: TGTGCCAGCTCACTTGGACAGGGGGCGGCCTACGAG. This encodes CASSLGQGAAYE. The whole CDR3 sequence is CASSLGQGAAYEQYF.

As for this clone: Read data end 3 residues before the CDR3 end; the end is taken from the germline J gene. The chain couples TRBV20-1 to TRBJ1-3; D not certain. Trimming left V 5 bases short and J 4 bases short, with 6 bases between. CDR1 and CDR2 from the germline V gene are DFQATT and SNEGSKA (reference sequence). This CDR3 contains 11 residues. The CDR3 is CSAVFGNTIYF. The DNA read from the CDR3 is TGCAGTGCTGTATTCGGAAACACC.

Concerning this clone: The CDR3 is cut off 3 residues early in the read; its end comes from the germline J gene. The V and J genes are TRBV7-8 and TRBJ1-4; 8 bases are shared with TRBD1. V shed 1 base and J 0 bases; nucleotides not matched to a gene: 4. The CDR3 length is 17 residues. Germline CDR1 reads SGHVS; CDR2 reads FQNEAQ. The CDR3 reads CASSLGQGAATNEKLFF. The sequenced part of the CDR3 DNA is TGTGCCAGCAGCTTAGGTCAGGGGGCGGCAACTAATGAAAAA.

Comments on this clone: The read halts 3 residues ahead of the CDR3 end, with the missing end drawn from the germline J gene. V is TRBV7-6 and J is TRBJ1-5, with 7 bases lining up with TRBD1. With V trimmed by 1 base and J by 6 bases, 6 bases remained unmatched. The germline gives CDR1 SGHVS, CDR2 FNYEAQ. This CDR3 is 15 amino acids long. The CDR3 protein is CASSLGGGGGQPQHF. The CDR3 bases that were read are TGTGCCAGCAGCTTAGGGGGAGGGGGCGGTCAGCCC.

A word on this clone: The read ends 3 residues before the CDR3 terminus; that terminus is restored from the germline J gene. The rearrangement uses TRBV5-1 and TRBJ2-4, with D possibly TRBD1 on 6 matching bases. CDR1 SGHRS and CDR2 YFSETQ come from the germline V gene. V was pared by 1 base and J by 7 bases, with 18 bases between. There are 16 residues in the CDR3. The CDR3 is CASSLSLERGLNIQYF. Partial CDR3 DNA: TGCGCCAGCAGCTTGTCCCTGGAGAGGGGGTTGAACATT.

Notes on this clone: The read ends 3 residues before the CDR3 terminus; that terminus is restored from the germline J gene. The gene calls are TRBV9 and TRBJ1-6; D is unclear. V was shortened by 0 bases and J by 6 bases, with 7 bases between the two germline ends. Germline assignment: CDR1 SGDLS and CDR2 YYNGEE. The CDR3 loop spans 14 amino acids. The sequenced part of the CDR3 DNA is TGTGCCAGCAGCGTAGGACTAAGTAATTCACCC. Translating gives CASSVGLSNSP. The full CDR3 reads CASSVGLSNSPLHF.

A remark on this clone: Sequencing ends 3 residues short of the CDR3 end; the germline J gene provides the rest. This chain uses TRBV7-8 with TRBJ1-5; 11 bases fit TRBD1. Looked up from germline, CDR1 is SGHVS and CDR2 is FQNEAQ. This CDR3 spans 14 amino acids. V shed 5 bases, J shed 6 bases, and the junction held 3 bases outside the gene matches. The CDR3 sequence is CASSRTGGRQPQHF. The sequenced part of the CDR3 DNA is TGTGCCAGCAGCAGGACAGGGGGCCGTCAGCCC.

As for this clone: With the read ending 3 residues before the CDR3 end, the germline J gene is used to fill in that end. The chain uses TRBV12-3 or TRBV12-4 and TRBJ2-3; 8 positions agree with TRBD1. The V segment lost 5 bases and the J segment 3 bases; nucleotides outside the gene matches: 7. This CDR3 is 15 amino acids long. CDR3 in amino acids: CASSPDRGNTDTQYF. CDR3 DNA, as far as it was read: TGTGCCAGCAGTCCCGACAGGGGTAATACAGATACG.

With regard to this clone: The read terminates 3 residues ahead of where the CDR3 ends, so the germline J gene completes it. This chain joins TRBV20-1 and TRBJ2-1; the D gene is possibly TRBD1 (5 bases). The CDR3 is 17 amino acids. Trimming took off 0 bases at V and 5 bases at J, with 20 bases between the two ends. Germline lookup yields CDR1 DFQATT and CDR2 SNEGSKA (reference sequence). CDR3 DNA, as far as it was read: TGCAGTGCTAGAGATCTGGCTCGGCAGGGCAGGGACAATGAG. Protein product: CSARDLARQGRDNE. The full-length CDR3 reads as CSARDLARQGRDNEQFF.

Points on this clone: The DNA ends 3 residues before the CDR3 does, and the rest of the CDR3 is filled in from the germline J gene. The chain employs TRBV7-9 and TRBJ2-1; 11 positions agree with TRBD1. Germline CDR1 SEHNR, CDR2 FQNEAQ (reference sequence). The CDR3 contains 15 residues. J gave up 7 bases and V 6 bases, and 8 bases lay outside the gene matches. The sequenced CDR3 bases are TGTGCCAGCAGGATTGGACAGGGGGCTTTTAATGAG. It codes for CASRIGQGAFNE. The full CDR3 reads CASRIGQGAFNEQFF.

Regarding this clone: With the read ending 3 residues before the CDR3 end, the germline J gene is used to fill in that end. The chain links TRBV6-1 to TRBJ1-2; unclear D gene. Germline V gene data show CDR1 as MNHNS and CDR2 as SASEGT. Trimming cost V 2 bases and J 2 bases, with 6 bases left between them. The CDR3 loop spans 13 amino acids. CDR3: CASSEKQNYGYTF. The sequenced CDR3 bases are TGTGCCAGCAGTGAAAAGCAAAACTATGGC.

CDR3 sequence: CASSLAGRGGRETQYF. The sequenced CDR3 bases are TGTGCCAGCAGCTTAGCGGGGCGGGGGGGCCGGGAGACC. The rearrangement links TRBV7-2 to TRBJ2-5; 9 bases fit TRBD2. The read stops 3 residues short of the end of the CDR3; the missing end is completed from the germline J gene. Per the germline V gene, CDR1 is SGHTA and CDR2 is FQGNSA. V lost 0 bases, J lost 5 bases, and 7 bases stayed unmatched. This CDR3 spans 16 amino acids.